Listed here is a single T cell receptor (beta chain). Its antigen is not identified. Trimming shortened V by 4 bases and J by 2 bases, and 14 bases separated the two germline ends. Germline V gene data show CDR1 as MNHEY and CDR2 as SVGEGT. The CDR3 is made up of 15 amino acids. Assay used: immunoSEQ multiplex PCR; TCRdb lists only in-frame clones, some missing. The sample holds 120,000 to 150,000 clones; about 92% are singletons and the top ten take roughly 1.8%. This sample was taken from a study of T cell responses to AZD1222 COVID-19 vaccine. Findings and caveats of the study: Mostly white British, mostly female donors; authors suggested clonal diversity may be underestimated. Researchers report vaccine-associated CD4 TCRs spanning spike, with dominance at 160-218 and 743-854.

The V and J genes are TRBV6-2 or TRBV6-3 and TRBJ1-1; perhaps TRBD1 as D (6 bases). Specimen: peripheral blood, collected 28 days after the second AZD1222 dose. The TCR originated in an adult who received the AZD1222 COVID-19 vaccine. The CDR3 nucleotides read TGTGCCAGCAGTTTGTGGGACACCGTTAACACTGAAGCTTTCTTT. Its translation is CASSLWDTVNTEAFF.